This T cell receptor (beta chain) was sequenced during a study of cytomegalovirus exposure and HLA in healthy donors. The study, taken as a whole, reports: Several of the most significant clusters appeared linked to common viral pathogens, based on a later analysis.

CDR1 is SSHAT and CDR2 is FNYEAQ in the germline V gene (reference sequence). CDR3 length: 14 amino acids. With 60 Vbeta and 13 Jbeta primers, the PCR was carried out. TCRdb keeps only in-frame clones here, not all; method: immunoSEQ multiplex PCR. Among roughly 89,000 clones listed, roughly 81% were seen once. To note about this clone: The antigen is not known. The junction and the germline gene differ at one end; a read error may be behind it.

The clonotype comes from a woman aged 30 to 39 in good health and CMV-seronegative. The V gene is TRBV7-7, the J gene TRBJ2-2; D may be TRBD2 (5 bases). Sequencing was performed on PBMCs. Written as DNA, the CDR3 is TGTGCTAGCAGCCCAGAACGGGGCACCGGGGAGCTGTTTTTT. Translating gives CASSPERGTGELFF.